Presented here are 31 T cell receptor beta chains from one specimen sequenced in a study of blood T cell repertoires in COVID-19. This table comes from immunoSEQ multiplex PCR, and its TCRdb copy is limited to in-frame clones, with some not included. This repertoire shows over 250,000 clones, 88% found once; its top ten account for roughly 0.8%. The sequencing sample was made of peripheral blood. These receptors all come from a woman in her thirties with acute or convalescent COVID-19.

The J gene is TRBJ2-5, the V gene TRBV7-9, with TRBD1 as a possible D gene (5 bases). CDR1 and CDR2 (germline): SEHNR, FQNEAQ (reference sequence). This CDR3 comprises 15 residues. V lost 3 bases and J 2 bases, leaving 13 bases between the germline ends. Here the CDR3 reads CASSLGQPIQETQYF. As DNA, the CDR3 is TGTGCCAGCAGCTTGGGGCAGCCAATTCAAGAGACCCAGTACTTC.

This clone was recorded a few times. The genes are TRBV7-2 and TRBJ1-1; 11 positions match TRBD1. Germline values: CDR1 SGHTA, CDR2 FQGNSA. The CDR3 totals 13 residues. V shed 1 base, J shed 11 bases, and the junction held 3 bases outside the gene matches. CDR3 nucleotides: TGTGCCAGCAGCTTAGGGACAGGGGGCCTGGCTTTCTTT. Its translation is CASSLGTGGLAFF.

J is TRBJ1-1 and V is TRBV19, with D unresolved. The CDR3 covers 12 residues. Germline CDR1 and CDR2: LNHDA and SQIVND (reference sequence). V was cut by 7 bases and J by 11 bases, with 17 bases left in between. The CDR3 DNA reads TGTGCCAGTAATGGCAATCTGCTTACGGCTTTCTTT. Protein sequence: CASNGNLLTAFF.

CDR3 in amino acids: CSVLQGNEQYF. The CDR3 nucleotides read TGCAGCGTCCTACAGGGTAACGAGCAGTACTTC. V is TRBV29-1 and J is TRBJ2-7; D may be TRBD1 (6 bases). The length of the CDR3 is 11 residues. V was cut by 6 bases and J by 5 bases, with 11 bases left in between. Germline CDR1 SQVTM, CDR2 ANQGSEA.

V gene TRBV2 combines with J gene TRBJ2-3, with D possibly TRBD1 on 6 matching bases. CDR1 SNHLY and CDR2 FYNNEI come from the germline V gene. The V gene lost 6 bases and the J gene lost 2 bases, with 18 bases spanning the gap. This CDR3 has 16 amino acids. The DNA of the CDR3 is TGTGCCAGCAGCCGACCTCAGGGGCCCTACACAGATACGCAGTATTTT. It encodes CASSRPQGPYTDTQYF.

J is TRBJ2-1 and V is TRBV24-1; TRBD1 agrees at 7 bases. The germline V gene encodes CDR1 KGHDR and CDR2 SFDVKD. CDR3 size: 17 residues. The V and J ends lost 10 bases and 7 bases, in that order; junction bases with no gene match: 21. CDR3 region: CATGTVPPGGEKNEQFF. DNA for the CDR3: TGTGCCACGGGTACTGTTCCCCCAGGGGGAGAAAAGAATGAGCAGTTCTTC.

This sequence joins TRBV12-3 or TRBV12-4 and TRBJ2-5; possible D gene TRBD2, 5 bases. V was cut by 6 bases and J by 4 bases, with 12 bases left in between. CDR3 size: 13 residues. The CDR3 here is CASSIGGLETQYF. The CDR3, as DNA: TGTGCCAGCAGCATAGGCGGACTAGAGACCCAGTACTTC.

The V and J genes are TRBV7-3 and TRBJ2-1, with 7 bases lining up with TRBD1. With V trimmed by 5 bases and J by 2 bases, 6 bases remained unmatched. This CDR3 contains 15 residues. The germline CDR1 and CDR2 sequences are SGHTA and FQGTGA. CDR3 in amino acids: CASSATGQPYNEQFF. Written as DNA, the CDR3 is TGTGCCAGCAGCGCAACGGGACAGCCCTACAATGAGCAGTTCTTC.

This clone has just one count. J is TRBJ2-6 and V is TRBV23-1, with D possibly matching TRBD2 (6 bases). TRBV23-1 is given ORF status, its function remaining uncertain. This CDR3 is 14 amino acids long. Trimming shortened V by 5 bases and J by 2 bases, and 7 bases separated the two germline ends. The CDR3 coding sequence is TGCGCCAGCAGTTGCGGGGCTGGGGCCAACGTCCTGACTTTC. Its protein is CASSCGAGANVLTF.

J is TRBJ2-1 and V is TRBV5-4, with TRBD1 matching 10 bases. Germline-derived CDR1 and CDR2 are SGHNT and YYREEE (reference sequence). J was trimmed by 6 bases and V by 3 bases; bases with no gene match: 12. The CDR3 contains 17 residues. CDR3 nucleotides: TGTGCCAGCAGCTCAGGAACCCGGGACAGGGGAGTCAATGAGCAGTTCTTC. Its protein product is CASSSGTRDRGVNEQFF.

The chain recombines TRBV5-4 with TRBJ2-1; no firm D call. CDR3 size: 13 residues. Trimming stripped 0 bases from V and 6 bases from J, with 7 bases between. CDR1 is SGHNT and CDR2 is YYREEE in the germline V gene (reference sequence). The CDR3 DNA reads TGTGCCAGCAGCTTGGTTAGTATCAATGAGCAGTTCTTC. It is translated as CASSLVSINEQFF.

The chain has TRBV18 and TRBJ2-7, with 12 bases aligning to TRBD2. Trimming removed 4 bases from V and 4 bases from J; junction bases left unmatched: 8. This CDR3 region has 16 residues. Germline lookup yields CDR1 KGHSH and CDR2 LQKENI. CDR3 loop: CASSLSRTSGTYEQYF. As DNA, the CDR3 is TGTGCCAGCTCACTTTCCCGGACTAGCGGGACTTACGAGCAGTACTTC.

The V call is TRBV4-3, the J call TRBJ2-1; TRBD2 agrees at 9 bases. The CDR3 consists of 17 residues. Germline V gene data show CDR1 as LGHNA and CDR2 as YSLEER. V shed 4 bases and J 3 bases; nucleotides not matched to a gene: 10. CDR3 residues: CASSPGLAGEYYNEQFF. The CDR3 DNA reads as TGCGCCAGCAGCCCAGGATTAGCGGGAGAGTACTACAATGAGCAGTTCTTC.

The V gene is TRBV5-1, the J gene TRBJ2-5; weak D call: TRBD1 (5 bases). The germline V and J ends were trimmed by 1 base and 5 bases, with 15 bases remaining between them. Germline V CDR1 and CDR2: SGHRS, YFSETQ. This CDR3 has 15 amino acids. CDR3 residues: CASSLQGLVGETQYF. DNA of the CDR3: TGCGCCAGCAGCTTGCAGGGTTTGGTGGGGGAGACCCAGTACTTC.

This chain connects TRBV5-1 to TRBJ1-6; 10 nucleotides match TRBD1. V shed 0 bases and J 10 bases; nucleotides not matched to a gene: 7. The CDR3 loop spans 16 amino acids. Germline lookup yields CDR1 SGHRS and CDR2 YFSETQ. The CDR3 DNA is TGCGCCAGCAGCTTGGCCGGGACAGGGGTTCGGTCACCCCTCCACTTT. It specifies CASSLAGTGVRSPLHF.

The chain joins TRBV5-1 to TRBJ2-7; the D is unclear. This CDR3 contains 13 residues. Trimming pared 5 bases from V and 1 base from J, leaving 10 bases between. From germline, CDR1 is SGHRS and CDR2 YFSETQ. CDR3 sequence reads: CASSSLQSYEQYF. In DNA, the CDR3 is TGCGCCAGCAGTAGCCTCCAGTCCTACGAGCAGTACTTC.

The gene calls are TRBV5-1 and TRBJ2-3; 7 bases align to TRBD2. Per germline, CDR1 SGHRS and CDR2 YFSETQ. The CDR3 is 15 amino acids. V was clipped by 1 base and J by 4 bases; unmatched bases: 6. The CDR3 coding sequence is TGCGCCAGCAGCTTGTTGGGAGGGCCGTCAGATACGCAGTATTTT. Residues: CASSLLGGPSDTQYF.

The genes are TRBV19 and TRBJ1-2, with D perhaps TRBD1 (5 bases). The CDR3 consists of 14 residues. Germline values: CDR1 LNHDA, CDR2 SQIVND (reference sequence). V lost 2 bases, J lost 2 bases, and 9 bases lay in between. CDR3 nucleotides: TGTGCCAGTAGTATACGTCGGGGGAACTATGGCTACACCTTC. Amino acids: CASSIRRGNYGYTF.

A few counts support this clone. The chain links TRBV25-1 to TRBJ2-1; 7 bases match TRBD1. The V gene's germline CDR1 is MGHDK and CDR2 SYGVNS. The V and J ends lost 8 bases and 1 base, in that order; junction bases with no gene match: 11. The length of the CDR3 is 16 residues. CDR3 region: CASGTRDSESYNEQFF. The CDR3 nucleotides read TGTGCCAGCGGCACACGGGACAGTGAGTCCTACAATGAGCAGTTCTTC.

The chain is built from TRBV20-1 and TRBJ1-6, with D hard to call. Trimming took off 3 bases at V and 4 bases at J, with 10 bases between the two ends. Germline CDR1 is DFQATT and CDR2 is SNEGSKA (reference sequence). The CDR3 is 14 amino acids. CDR3 DNA sequence: TGCAGTGCTAGTTGTCTATTGTATAATTCACCCCTCCACTTT. The encoded protein is CSASCLLYNSPLHF.

This clone appeared many times. The rearrangement joins TRBV9 to TRBJ2-1; 9 nucleotides agree with TRBD2. V trimming: 0 bases; J trimming: 0 bases; junction bases outside the gene matches: 4. CDR1 SGDLS and CDR2 YYNGEE come from the germline V gene. This CDR3 is built from 17 residues. The CDR3, as DNA: TGTGCCAGCAGCGTAGTCGCTAGCGGGACCTCCTACAATGAGCAGTTCTTC. Its translation: CASSVVASGTSYNEQFF.

This chain connects TRBV18 to TRBJ1-4; D gene ambiguous. Trimming cost V 1 base and J 0 bases, with 3 bases left between them. Germline V gene data show CDR1 as KGHSH and CDR2 as LQKENI. This CDR3 region has 14 residues. The CDR3 loop is CASSPLTTNEKLFF. The CDR3 nucleotides are TGTGCCAGCTCACCACTCACAACTAATGAAAAACTGTTTTTT. The variable domain in full, completed from reference TRBV18 and TRBJ1-4, reads NAGVMQNPRHLVRRRGQEARLRCSPMKGHSHVYWYRQLPEEGLKFMVYLQKENIIDESGMPKERFSAEFPKEGPSILRIQQVVRGDSAAYFCASSPLTTNEKLFFGSGTQLSVL.

The rearrangement joins TRBV29-1 to TRBJ1-6; 8 nucleotides line up with TRBD1. The CDR3 runs to 13 residues. V lost 5 bases and J lost 7; bases outside the gene matches: 4. Per the germline V gene, CDR1 is SQVTM and CDR2 is ANQGSEA. The CDR3 DNA reads TGCAGCGTTCGGACAGGGATGAATTCACCCCTCCACTTT. The encoded protein is CSVRTGMNSPLHF.

This clone appeared a single time. The chain couples TRBV7-2 to TRBJ2-5; 9 bases agree with TRBD2. Per germline, CDR1 SGHTA and CDR2 FQGNSA. CDR3 length equals 15 residues. Trimming at V came to 3 bases and at J to 5 bases, leaving 7 bases not matched to a gene. CDR3 DNA: TGTGCCAGCAGCTTTTCGCGGGAGGGTAGTGAGACCCAGTACTTC. This codes for CASSFSREGSETQYF.

A single count supports this clone. The rearrangement links TRBV11-3 to TRBJ2-2; 7 positions agree with TRBD2. The germline CDR1 and CDR2 sequences are SGHNT and YENEEA. V trimming: 5 bases; J trimming: 6 bases; junction bases outside the gene matches: 6. The CDR3 is made up of 14 amino acids. DNA for the CDR3: TGTGCCAGCAGCCCCACTAGCGTCGCCGGGGAGCTGTTTTTT. Encoded protein: CASSPTSVAGELFF.

This rearrangement joins TRBV11-2 to TRBJ2-7; 8 bases fit TRBD1. V was clipped by 8 bases and J by 3 bases; unmatched bases: 9. This CDR3 is 14 amino acids long. CDR1 is SGHAT and CDR2 is FQNNGV in the germline V gene. The CDR3 DNA reads as TGTGCCAGCCTCCCCGACAGGGGAGGCTACGAGCAGTACTTC. This encodes CASLPDRGGYEQYF. The full variable domain, rest sourced from reference TRBV11-2 and TRBJ2-7, is EAGVAQSPRYKIIEKRQSVAFWCNPISGHATLYWYQQILGQGPKLLIQFQNNGVVDDSQLPKDRFSAERLKGVDSTLKIQPAKLEDSAVYLCASLPDRGGYEQYFGPGTRLTVT.

CDR3 bases: TGTGCCAGTAGTGGCAGGGGGGTGTACGAGCAGTACTTC. It yields the protein CASSGRGVYEQYF. This chain links TRBV19 with TRBJ2-7; possible D gene TRBD1, 7 bases. CDR3 length: 13 amino acids. Germline V gene data show CDR1 as LNHDA and CDR2 as SQIVND (reference sequence). Trimming took off 5 bases at V and 4 bases at J, with 12 bases between the two ends. Full variable domain (missing parts from reference TRBV19 and TRBJ2-7): DGGITQSPKYLFRKEGQNVTLSCEQNLNHDAMYWYRQDPGQGLRLIYYSQIVNDFQKGDIAEGYSVSREKKESFPLTVTSAQKNPTAFYLCASSGRGVYEQYFGPGTRLTVT.

This rearrangement joins TRBV18 to TRBJ2-1; D is unresolved. The length of the CDR3 is 12 residues. Trimming left V 2 bases short and J 9 bases short, with 8 bases between. Germline V gene data show CDR1 as KGHSH and CDR2 as LQKENI. CDR3 coding DNA: TGTGCCAGCTCACCATTTGAGTCTGAGCAGTTCTTC. This gives the protein CASSPFESEQFF.

This clone was picked up one time. The chain links TRBV5-8 to TRBJ1-1, with 8 bases fitting TRBD1. Germline CDR1 SGHTS, CDR2 YDEGEE. The CDR3 is 14 amino acids. V lost 0 bases to trimming and J lost 6 bases; unmatched junction nucleotides: 4. The CDR3 DNA reads TGTGCCAGCAGCTTGGGACAGGGGTGGTCTGAAGCTTTCTTT. Its translation is CASSLGQGWSEAFF.

The rearrangement joins TRBV15 to TRBJ1-1; TRBD1 aligns across 8 bases. V was clipped by 0 bases and J by 4 bases; unmatched bases: 7. Germline-derived CDR1 and CDR2 are LNHNV and YYDKDF (reference sequence). The CDR3 is 16 residues long. The CDR3 loop reads CATSRDRRGRVTEAFF. CDR3 sequence (DNA): TGTGCCACCAGCAGAGATCGCAGGGGGCGAGTCACTGAAGCTTTCTTT.

V is TRBV7-8 and J is TRBJ2-7; no clear D. Germline V gene data show CDR1 as SGHVS and CDR2 as FQNEAQ. V was clipped by 5 bases and J by 2 bases, with 13 bases between them. This CDR3 is 14 amino acids long. The CDR3 protein is CASSTDLRTYEQYF. As DNA, the CDR3 is TGTGCCAGCAGCACCGACTTGCGAACCTACGAGCAGTACTTC.